Shown below are 30 T cell receptor beta chains from a single sample sequenced in a study of cytomegalovirus exposure and HLA in healthy donors. Amplification used 60 Vbeta primers and 13 Jbeta primers. Data came from immunoSEQ multiplex PCR; TCRdb stores just in-frame clones and leaves some out. The sample has about 270,000 clones; just over 70% are singletons. Sequenced material: PBMCs. Receptors were obtained from a female donor in good health and CMV-seronegative.

This chain joins TRBV5-1 and TRBJ2-7, with no clear D. This CDR3 is built from 13 residues. Germline CDR1 is SGHRS and CDR2 is YFSETQ. Deletions cut 2 bases from V and 1 base from J, with 7 bases between. The DNA for the CDR3 is TGCGCCAGCAGCTTTTTTCTATCCTACGAGCAGTACTTC. This sequence encodes CASSFFLSYEQYF. The full variable domain, rest sourced from reference TRBV5-1 and TRBJ2-7, is KAGVTQTPRYLIKTRGQQVTLSCSPISGHRSVSWYQQTPGQGLQFLFEYFSETQRNKGNFPGRFSGRQFSNSRSEMNVSTLELGDSALYLCASSFFLSYEQYFGPGTRLTVT.

The chain joins TRBV19 to TRBJ2-7, with D hard to call. Trimming removed 3 bases at V and 0 bases at J, with 6 bases between. Germline lookup yields CDR1 LNHDA and CDR2 SQIVND (reference sequence). The CDR3 runs 13 residues. CDR3 region: CASSMAVSYEQYF. In DNA form, the CDR3 reads TGTGCCAGTAGTATGGCAGTCTCCTACGAGCAGTACTTC. The full variable domain, its missing parts supplied by reference TRBV19 and TRBJ2-7, is DGGITQSPKYLFRKEGQNVTLSCEQNLNHDAMYWYRQDPGQGLRLIYYSQIVNDFQKGDIAEGYSVSREKKESFPLTVTSAQKNPTAFYLCASSMAVSYEQYFGPGTRLTVT.

This chain connects TRBV25-1 to TRBJ2-2, with D perhaps TRBD2 (5 bases). V lost 5 bases and J lost 4, with 14 bases in between. Germline V CDR1 and CDR2: MGHDK, SYGVNS. CDR3 length: 15 residues. CDR3 in DNA: TGTGCCAGCAGTCCTTACTTTACTAGCACCGGGGAGCTGTTTTTT. Amino acids: CASSPYFTSTGELFF.

The V gene is TRBV27, the J gene TRBJ2-1; 9 bases are a match to TRBD2. Germline CDR1 MNHEY, CDR2 SMNVEV (reference sequence). The CDR3 is made up of 16 amino acids. With V trimmed by 5 bases and J by 12 bases, 17 bases remained unmatched. The CDR3 nucleotides are TGTGCCAGCAGTCTCCAGCGGGAGGCTAATGAATTGGGGCAGTTCTTC. Its translation is CASSLQREANELGQFF.

This rearrangement joins TRBV7-9 to TRBJ2-2; 13 bases line up with TRBD2. The CDR3 loop spans 19 amino acids. V shed 5 bases, J shed 5 bases, and the junction held 14 bases outside the gene matches. Germline V CDR1 and CDR2: SEHNR, FQNEAQ (reference sequence). The CDR3 bases are TGTGCCAGCAGCGGGACTAGCGGGACGCCCTCGACGAGGACCGGGGAGCTGTTTTTT. This gives the protein CASSGTSGTPSTRTGELFF.

The CDR3 here is CASSSLQAHNEKLFF. The CDR3 DNA reads as TGTGCCAGCAGTTCGCTGCAGGCTCATAATGAAAAACTGTTTTTT. The chain uses TRBV28 and TRBJ1-4; no reliable D call. The germline V and J ends were trimmed by 4 bases and 4 bases, with 13 bases remaining between them. Germline loops: CDR1 MDHEN, CDR2 SYDVKM. This CDR3 has 15 residues.

V gene TRBV7-9 combines with J gene TRBJ2-7, with 7 bases lining up with TRBD1. The J segment lost 0 bases and the V segment lost 4 bases, leaving 9 bases of the junction unmatched. Germline V lookup: CDR1 SEHNR, CDR2 FQNEAQ (reference sequence). CDR3 length equals 16 residues. The CDR3: CASSSQGQWSSYEQYF. CDR3 nucleotides: TGTGCCAGCAGCTCGCAGGGACAGTGGAGCTCCTACGAGCAGTACTTC.

This sequence joins TRBV7-6 and TRBJ2-3; 15 bases line up with TRBD2. V was pared by 5 bases and J by 8 bases, with 14 bases of the junction left unmatched. The CDR3 loop spans 18 amino acids. Germline V gives CDR1 SGHVS, CDR2 FNYEAQ. The CDR3 coding sequence is TGTGCCAGCAGCCGGACTAGCGGGAGGGCCGAGTACATCCTTACGCAGTATTTT. Translated, it gives CASSRTSGRAEYILTQYF.

The chain is built from TRBV7-2 and TRBJ2-7; possible D gene TRBD1, 6 bases. CDR3 length: 15 amino acids. Germline V lookup: CDR1 SGHTA, CDR2 FQGNSA. The V end was cut by 3 bases, the J end by 1 base, with 13 bases between. CDR3 bases: TGTGCCAGCAGCTTTGAGGGGACACGGTCCTACGAGCAGTACTTC. Translating gives CASSFEGTRSYEQYF. The variable domain in full, with the rest retrieved from reference TRBV7-2 and TRBJ2-7, is GAGVSQSPSNKVTEKGKDVELRCDPISGHTALYWYRQSLGQGLEFLIYFQGNSAPDKSGLPSDRFSAERTGGSVSTLTIQRTQQEDSAVYLCASSFEGTRSYEQYFGPGTRLTVT.

The gene calls are TRBV12-2 and TRBJ2-7; the D call TRBD2 from the table was never checked on the DNA. TRBV12-2 is deemed a pseudogene. This CDR3 has 17 residues. DNA for the CDR3: TGTGCAAGTCGCTTAGTAACTAGCGGGAGGGCCGGGGACGAGCAGTACTTC. Translated, it gives CASRLVTSGRAGDEQYF.

Worth noting for this clone: At one boundary the junction diverges from the germline segment, which might be a read error. The chain joins TRBV27 to TRBJ2-5; 9 bases align to TRBD1. The end of the DNA fits TRBJ2-7 better, so the J call may be wrong. The CDR3 extends over 15 amino acids. Germline V gene lookup returns CDR1 MNHEY and CDR2 SMNVEV (reference sequence). CDR3 bases: TGTGCCAGCAGATTATACGGGACAGGGACCTACGAGCAGTACTTC. This codes for CASRLYGTGTYEQYF.

V is TRBV5-1 and J is TRBJ2-3, with D tentatively TRBD1 (6 bases). With 5 bases removed from V and 0 bases from J, the gap between germline ends came to 7 bases. CDR1 is SGHRS and CDR2 is YFSETQ in the germline V gene. This CDR3 contains 13 residues. CDR3 coding DNA: TGCGCCAGCAGGGACAGTAGCACAGATACGCAGTATTTT. Protein sequence: CASRDSSTDTQYF.

The chain links TRBV6-1 to TRBJ2-7, with D tentatively TRBD2 (5 bases). Trimming took 4 bases from V and 4 from J, leaving 14 bases between them. The CDR3 covers 14 residues. Germline CDR1 reads MNHNS; CDR2 reads SASEGT. The CDR3 DNA sequence: TGTGCCAGCAGTGGATGGGAGTCAACGTACGAGCAGTACTTC. Translation gives CASSGWESTYEQYF.

This clone was seen a single time. The J gene is TRBJ2-3, the V gene TRBV9; 7 nucleotides agree with TRBD1. The CDR3 runs 19 residues. Germline CDR1 is SGDLS and CDR2 is YYNGEE. V gave up 0 bases and J gave up 1 base; unmatched junction bases: 14. The CDR3 sequence: CASSVGGQYSRKGTDTQYF. DNA of the CDR3: TGTGCCAGCAGCGTAGGGGGACAGTACTCCCGGAAGGGCACAGATACGCAGTATTTT.

On this clone itself: The junction departs from the called germline gene at one end, perhaps through a read error. Other DNA sequences within the sample encode an identical CDR3. V is TRBV7-9 and J is TRBJ1-2; D is uncertain. From germline, CDR1 is SEHNR and CDR2 FQNEAQ (reference sequence). This CDR3 contains 13 residues. DNA for the CDR3: TGCGCCAGCAGCCCCGGGGCTAACTATGGCTACACCTTC. Its protein product is CASSPGANYGYTF.

This sequence joins TRBV2 and TRBJ1-4, with TRBD1 as a possible D gene (5 bases). This CDR3 region has 14 residues. Germline lookup yields CDR1 SNHLY and CDR2 FYNNEI. V was cut by 8 bases and J by 3 bases, with 13 bases left in between. This CDR3 reads CASQQVIANEKLFF. CDR3 nucleotide sequence: TGTGCCAGCCAACAGGTGATAGCTAATGAAAAACTGTTTTTT.

The chain uses TRBV5-1 and TRBJ2-1; 7 nucleotides match TRBD1. Trimming at V came to 4 bases and at J to 2 bases, leaving 18 bases not matched to a gene. CDR3 length equals 19 residues. Germline assignment: CDR1 SGHRS and CDR2 YFSETQ. The CDR3 region is CASSGRTGLGASPYNEQFF. Here the CDR3 DNA reads TGCGCCAGCAGCGGCCGGACAGGCTTGGGGGCTAGCCCCTACAATGAGCAGTTCTTC.

CDR3 protein: CASSIIADRGEQYF. CDR3 DNA: TGTGCCAGTAGTATCATAGCGGACCGGGGGGAGCAGTACTTC. This chain uses TRBV19 with TRBJ2-7, with TRBD2 as a possible D gene (6 bases). V was trimmed by 3 bases and J by 7 bases, leaving 16 bases between them. The CDR3 has 14 amino acids. Germline-derived CDR1 and CDR2 are LNHDA and SQIVND (reference sequence).

For this clone: The junction and the germline gene differ at one end; a read error may be behind it. The chain couples TRBV7-7 to TRBJ2-5; weak D call: TRBD1 (6 bases). Germline CDR1 is SSHAT and CDR2 is FNYEAQ (reference sequence). CDR3 length: 15 amino acids. The CDR3 sequence: CASSLADRSGETQYF. The CDR3 DNA is TGTGCTAGCAGCTTAGCAGACAGGAGCGGAGAGACCCAGTACTTC.

The chain recombines TRBV5-4 with TRBJ2-1; 8 bases fit TRBD2. The CDR3 is 18 amino acids. The V gene end was trimmed by 4 bases and the J gene end by 1 base; junction bases not matched to a gene: 13. Germline CDR1 and CDR2: SGHNT and YYREEE (reference sequence). The CDR3 sequence is CASSLYVTSGYSYNEQFF. CDR3 coding DNA: TGTGCCAGCAGCCTGTACGTTACTAGCGGCTATTCCTACAATGAGCAGTTCTTC.

The chain uses TRBV27 and TRBJ1-5; TRBD1 is a possible D gene (5 bases). The ends were cut back, 4 bases at V and 0 bases at J, with 10 bases in the middle. CDR1 is MNHEY and CDR2 is SMNVEV in the germline V gene (reference sequence). CDR3 length equals 15 residues. CDR3 DNA: TGTGCCAGCAGTTCTAACAGGTATAGCAATCAGCCCCAGCATTTT. Encoded protein: CASSSNRYSNQPQHF.

V and J are TRBV11-3 and TRBJ2-2; TRBD2 agrees at 8 bases. Germline loops: CDR1 SGHNT, CDR2 YENEEA. The CDR3 is 16 residues long. V lost 0 bases and J lost 10; bases outside the gene matches: 10. This chain's CDR3 is CASSLELAGLGVELFF. In DNA form, the CDR3 reads TGTGCCAGCAGCTTAGAGTTAGCGGGACTGGGCGTGGAGCTGTTTTTT.

The J gene is TRBJ1-1, the V gene TRBV5-1; D call uncertain. There are 14 residues in the CDR3. Germline V gene sequence: CDR1 SGHRS, CDR2 YFSETQ. Trimming pared 1 base from V and 2 bases from J, leaving 9 bases between. The CDR3 here is CASSLSQSNTEAFF. DNA of the CDR3: TGCGCCAGCAGCTTGTCCCAATCAAACACTGAAGCTTTCTTT.

The V call is TRBV11-2, the J call TRBJ1-4, with D possibly being TRBD1 (6 bases). The germline V gene encodes CDR1 SGHAT and CDR2 FQNNGV. The ends were cut back, 5 bases at V and 4 bases at J, with 17 bases in the middle. The CDR3 has 16 residues. This CDR3 reads CASSLGAGPINEKLFF. The DNA for the CDR3 is TGTGCCAGCAGCCTGGGGGCAGGCCCGATTAATGAAAAACTGTTTTTT.

The genes are TRBV7-9 and TRBJ1-1; D possibly corresponds to TRBD1 (5 bases). There are 14 residues in the CDR3. Germline V gene data show CDR1 as SEHNR and CDR2 as FQNEAQ (reference sequence). The V end was cut by 0 bases, the J end by 1 base, with 6 bases between. This CDR3 is CASSLAGGNTEAFF. The CDR3 DNA reads as TGTGCCAGCAGCTTAGCCGGGGGGAACACTGAAGCTTTCTTT.

A few counts support this clone. The chain links TRBV13 to TRBJ2-5; D is ambiguous. CDR1 is PRHDT and CDR2 is FYEKMQ in the germline V gene (reference sequence). V was trimmed by 1 base and J by 2 bases, leaving 5 bases between them. This CDR3 has 13 amino acids. CDR3: CASSLDLQETQYF. The CDR3 nucleotides read TGTGCCAGCAGCTTAGACTTACAAGAGACCCAGTACTTC. The full variable domain, in which reference TRBV13 and TRBJ2-5 provide the parts outside the CDR3, is AAGVIQSPRHLIKEKRETATLKCYPIPRHDTVYWYQQGPGQDPQFLISFYEKMQSDKGSIPDRFSAQQFSDYHSELNMSSLELGDSALYFCASSLDLQETQYFGPGTRLLVL.

The chain is built from TRBV7-2 and TRBJ2-7; tentatively, D is TRBD1 (5 bases). The CDR3 spans 14 residues. V was trimmed by 3 bases and J by 6 bases, leaving 15 bases between them. In germline, CDR1 is SGHTA, CDR2 FQGNSA. Here the CDR3 reads CASSFRAGPGEQYF. CDR3 coding DNA: TGTGCCAGCAGCTTCCGGGCAGGGCCTGGCGAGCAGTACTTC.

This clone was counted a single time. The chain has TRBV27 and TRBJ2-7; tentatively, D is TRBD1 (6 bases). Germline CDR1 reads MNHEY; CDR2 reads SMNVEV (reference sequence). CDR3 size: 15 residues. The V end was cut by 5 bases, the J end by 0 bases, with 14 bases between. The CDR3 DNA follows: TGTGCCAGCAGTATCCACAGGGTGAGCTCCTACGAGCAGTACTTC. Amino acid sequence: CASSIHRVSSYEQYF.

The rearrangement joins TRBV4-1 to TRBJ2-2; 7 bases line up with TRBD2. The CDR3 contains 17 residues. Looked up from germline, CDR1 is MGHRA and CDR2 is YSYEKL. The junction had 8 bases not matched to a gene; V was cut back by 0 bases and J by 4 bases. Written as DNA, the CDR3 is TGCGCCAGCAGCCAAGAGGAGCGGGATCGCGTCACCGGGGAGCTGTTTTTT. This translates into CASSQEERDRVTGELFF.

The V gene is TRBV10-2, the J gene TRBJ1-1, with D uncertain. V shed 3 bases and J shed 4 bases, with 15 bases lying between them. Germline CDR1 reads WSHSY; CDR2 reads SAAADI. The CDR3 totals 15 residues. CDR3 in DNA: TGCGCCAGCAGTGATGGTCAGCGTGACCCCACTGAAGCTTTCTTT. Translated: CASSDGQRDPTEAFF.